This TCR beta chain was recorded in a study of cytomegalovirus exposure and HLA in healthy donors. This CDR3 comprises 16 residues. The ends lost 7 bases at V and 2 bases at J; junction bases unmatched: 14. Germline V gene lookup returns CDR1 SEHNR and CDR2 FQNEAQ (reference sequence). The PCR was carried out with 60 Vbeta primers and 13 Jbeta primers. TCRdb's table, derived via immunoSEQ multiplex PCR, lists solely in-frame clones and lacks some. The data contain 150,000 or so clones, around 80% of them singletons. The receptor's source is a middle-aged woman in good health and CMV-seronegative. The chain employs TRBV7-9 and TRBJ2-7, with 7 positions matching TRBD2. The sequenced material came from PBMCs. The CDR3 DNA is TGTGCCAGCACGTGGGAGGGCAAAGCACCTGCCTACGAGCAGTACTTC. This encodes CASTWEGKAPAYEQYF.